The 19 T cell receptor beta chains below come from one sample, sequenced in a study of T cell clonality in common variable immunodeficiency. Assay used: immunoSEQ multiplex PCR; TCRdb lists only in-frame clones, some missing. This sample carries 30,000 to 45,000 clones, none of them present only once. Sequencing was done on a sample of peripheral blood mononuclear cells. Receptor source: a person aged 18 to 70 in good health.

This clone appeared a few times. The CDR3 reads CASSLGQGWNSPLFF. The CDR3 DNA, read in part, is TGCGCCAGCAGCCTGGGACAGGGTTGGAATTCACCG. The chain links TRBV5-1 to TRBJ2-2, with 9 bases identical to TRBD1. Coverage ceases 3 residues before the CDR3 finishes, and the germline J gene fills in the end. This CDR3 spans 15 amino acids. Germline CDR1 SGHRS, CDR2 YFSETQ.

This clone turned up a few times. Read sequence stops 3 residues before the CDR3 end, and the germline J gene provides the missing end. This chain connects TRBV19 to TRBJ2-4; TRBD1 agrees at 9 bases. The germline gives CDR1 LNHDA, CDR2 SQIVND (reference sequence). CDR3 size: 15 residues. Partial CDR3 DNA: TGTGCCAGTAGTATAGTGGGACAGGGAGGTCAGCCT. Translation gives CASSIVGQGGQP. The entire CDR3 protein is CASSIVGQGGQPQYF.

This clone has a count of ten or more. The missing CDR3 end, 3 residues past where the read stops, is filled in from the germline J gene. The J gene is TRBJ1-2, the V gene TRBV5-1; unclear D gene. In germline, CDR1 is SGHRS, CDR2 YFSETQ. Trimming shortened V by 3 bases and J by 1 base, and 10 bases separated the two germline ends. This CDR3 has 14 amino acids. The CDR3 DNA, read in part, is TGCGCCAGCAGCTCCGCGAAGGGTAACTATGGC. Protein sequence: CASSSAKGNYG. The full CDR3 protein is CASSSAKGNYGYTF.

As concerns this clone: The CDR3 is cut off 3 residues early in the read; its end comes from the germline J gene. The V gene is TRBV2, the J gene TRBJ2-4; a weak D match, TRBD2 (5 bases). Per the germline V gene, CDR1 is SNHLY and CDR2 is FYNNEI. This CDR3 contains 13 residues. CDR3 sequence reads: CASSDRGQETQYF. Partial CDR3 DNA: TGTGCCAGCAGTGACAGAGGGCAAGAGACT. Drawing the rest from reference TRBV2 and TRBJ2-4, the complete variable domain is EPEVTQTPSHQVTQMGQEVILRCVPISNHLYFYWYRQILGQKVEFLVSFYNNEISEKSEIFDDQFSVERPDGSNFTLKIRSTKLEDSAMYFCASSDRGQETQYFGAGTRLSVL.

This clone occurred many times. The read comes to an end 3 residues before the CDR3 does, leaving the germline J gene to fill in the end. The chain combines TRBV10-3 with TRBJ2-7; 7 nucleotides align to TRBD1. Per germline, CDR1 ENHRY and CDR2 SYGVKD. Trimming at V came to 11 bases and at J to 2 bases, leaving 3 bases not matched to a gene. The CDR3 is made up of 11 amino acids. CDR3 DNA, as far as it was read: TGTGCCTCGGGACAGACCTACGAG. Its protein is CASGQTYE. The CDR3 in full is CASGQTYEQYF.

This clone was recorded many times. Read sequence stops 3 residues before the CDR3 end, and the germline J gene provides the missing end. The gene calls are TRBV6-4 and TRBJ1-1; a possible D gene is TRBD1 (5 bases). The CDR3 runs 15 residues. The V and J ends lost 2 bases and 2 bases respectively, with 12 bases between them. In germline, CDR1 is MRHNA, CDR2 SNTAGT. The sequenced part of the CDR3 DNA is TGTGCCAGCAGTGACACACCCCAGGGAAACACTGAA. It specifies CASSDTPQGNTE. The CDR3 as a whole reads CASSDTPQGNTEAFF.

With respect to this clone: This may stem from a read error, because a much larger clone lies one nucleotide away. The read gets to within 3 residues of the CDR3 end, and the germline J gene fills in the rest. This chain links TRBV7-8 with TRBJ2-5; 16 bases map to TRBD2. V lost 8 bases and J lost 0; bases outside the gene matches: 9. Per the germline V gene, CDR1 is SGHVS and CDR2 is FQNEAQ. CDR3 size: 18 residues. CDR3 bases read: TGTGCCAGCGGCCGAGCGGGACTAGCGGGAGGGTACCAAGAGACC. As protein: CASGRAGLAGGYQET. The CDR3 in its entirety is CASGRAGLAGGYQETQYF.

This clone has at least ten counts. The read ends 3 residues before the CDR3 terminus; that terminus is restored from the germline J gene. This chain connects TRBV5-6 to TRBJ1-3; the D gene is possibly TRBD1 (5 bases). Per the germline V gene, CDR1 is SGHDT and CDR2 is YYEEEE. This CDR3 has 15 residues. Trimming removed 0 bases at V and 1 base at J, with 8 bases between. CDR3 in amino acids: CASSLAPGSGNTIYF. The DNA read from the CDR3 is TGTGCCAGCAGCTTGGCCCCAGGGTCTGGAAACACC.

This clone has ten or more counts. The missing CDR3 end, 3 residues past where the read stops, is filled in from the germline J gene. The V and J genes are TRBV6-1 and TRBJ2-1; the match to TRBD2 covers 7 bases. The CDR3 is 15 residues long. Germline CDR1 and CDR2: MNHNS and SASEGT. J gave up 2 bases and V 4 bases, and 5 bases lay outside the gene matches. The CDR3 sequence: CASSASAGTYNEQFF. The DNA read from the CDR3 is TGTGCCAGCAGTGCGTCAGCGGGAACCTACAATGAG.

The table lists this clone with many counts. The read falls 3 residues short of the CDR3 end, and the missing part is taken from the germline J gene. V is TRBV24-1 and J is TRBJ2-3; perhaps TRBD2 as D (5 bases). The CDR3 has 15 residues. The germline gives CDR1 KGHDR, CDR2 SFDVKD. The ends were cut back, 7 bases at V and 2 bases at J, with 15 bases in the middle. The CDR3 sequence: CATSPSTGITDTQYF. The sequenced CDR3 bases are TGTGCCACCAGCCCTAGCACCGGGATCACAGATACG.

The table lists this clone with a few counts. This may be a read error, as it is one base from a much larger clone. The read finishes 3 residues shy of the CDR3 end, and the germline J gene is used to complete it. The chain couples TRBV6-1 to TRBJ2-3, with D hard to call. The CDR3 is 15 residues long. Germline V gene lookup returns CDR1 MNHNS and CDR2 SASEGT. The covered CDR3 bases are TGTGCCAGCAGTGACAGTAGCACTGGCAATCAGCCG. This gives the protein CASSDSSTGNQP. The complete CDR3 sequence is CASSDSSTGNQPQYF.

This clone was seen a few times. The DNA ends 3 residues before the CDR3 does, and the rest of the CDR3 is filled in from the germline J gene. V gene TRBV20-1 combines with J gene TRBJ2-3; 10 positions agree with TRBD2. This CDR3 has 14 residues. Germline V gene lookup returns CDR1 DFQATT and CDR2 SNEGSKA (reference sequence). The sequenced part of the CDR3 DNA is TGCAGTGCTACGCTAGCGGGGGTCCAAGAGACG. Translation: CSATLAGVQET. The CDR3 in its entirety is CSATLAGVQETQYF.

This clone was recorded many times. With the read ending 3 residues before the CDR3 end, the germline J gene is used to fill in that end. The chain uses TRBV4-2 and TRBJ2-1; 9 bases agree with TRBD1. CDR1 is LGHNA, CDR2 YNFKEQ, per germline. This CDR3 has 16 residues. J was trimmed by 7 bases and V by 3 bases; bases with no gene match: 10. CDR3 bases read: TGTGCCAGCAGCCACCCGGGACAGGGCGAGGGGAATGAG. Protein product: CASSHPGQGEGNE. The entire CDR3 reads CASSHPGQGEGNEQFF.

This clone occurred many times. The read stops 3 residues short of the end of the CDR3; the missing end is completed from the germline J gene. The gene calls are TRBV18 and TRBJ1-1; TRBD1 is a possible D gene (6 bases). Germline V gene data show CDR1 as KGHSH and CDR2 as LQKENI. The V gene lost 1 base and the J gene lost 4 bases, with 19 bases spanning the gap. This CDR3 region has 17 residues. CDR3 in amino acids: CASSPRSDSTGGTEAFF. Incomplete CDR3 DNA: TGTGCCAGCTCACCACGCTCGGACAGTACCGGCGGCACTGAA.

At least ten counts were recorded for this clone. The DNA ends 3 residues before the CDR3 does, and the rest of the CDR3 is filled in from the germline J gene. The rearrangement joins TRBV6-1 to TRBJ2-3; a possible D gene is TRBD1 (6 bases). Germline V gene sequence: CDR1 MNHNS, CDR2 SASEGT. The CDR3 contains 16 residues. Trimming pared 4 bases from V and 3 bases from J, leaving 17 bases between. CDR3 amino acids: CASSGDPWGRTDTQYF. The covered CDR3 bases are TGTGCCAGCAGTGGGGACCCATGGGGGCGGACAGATACG.

This clone was observed at least ten times. The sequenced fragment ends 3 residues before the CDR3 boundary, so the rest is inferred from the germline J gene. This rearrangement joins TRBV6-1 to TRBJ2-1, with 8 bases matching TRBD2. Trimming took 4 bases from V and 3 from J; bases not matched to a gene: 5. The germline V gene has CDR1 MNHNS and CDR2 SASEGT. The length of the CDR3 is 15 residues. The CDR3 DNA, read in part, is TGTGCCAGCAGTGGTTTAGCGGGGTTCTACAATGAG. This codes for CASSGLAGFYNE. The entire CDR3 protein is CASSGLAGFYNEQFF.

In its sample, this clone was seen many times. The CDR3 end is not reached by the read, which stops 3 residues before it; the germline J gene fills it in. The V call is TRBV5-6, the J call TRBJ2-3; 7 bases match TRBD1. The germline gives CDR1 SGHDT, CDR2 YYEEEE. This CDR3 contains 13 residues. The CDR3: CASSPTGVETQYF. The sequenced part of the CDR3 DNA is TGTGCCAGCAGTCCCACAGGGGTGGAGACG.

At least ten counts were recorded for this clone. The observed sequence ends 3 residues before the CDR3 terminus, with the missing tail filled in from the germline J gene. The chain has TRBV20-1 and TRBJ2-3, with D maybe TRBD2 (5 bases). With 5 bases removed from V and 1 base from J, the gap between germline ends came to 16 bases. The CDR3 extends over 15 amino acids. Germline CDR1 is DFQATT and CDR2 is SNEGSKA (reference sequence). The CDR3 sequence is CSASDRLRGTDTQYF. Incomplete CDR3 DNA: TGCAGTGCTTCCGACCGCCTGAGGGGCACAGATACG.

Many counts were recorded for this clone. The sequenced fragment ends 3 residues before the CDR3 boundary, so the rest is inferred from the germline J gene. This chain connects TRBV14 to TRBJ2-1, with 9 bases lining up with TRBD2. This CDR3 spans 15 amino acids. The germline V gene encodes CDR1 SGHDN and CDR2 FVKESK. Losses at the gene ends were 2 bases for V and 4 bases for J; bases not matched to a gene: 3. The CDR3 reads CASSQLAGTYNEQFF. CDR3 DNA, as far as it was read: TGTGCCAGCAGCCAACTAGCGGGAACTTACAATGAG. Together with reference TRBV14 and TRBJ2-1, the CDR3 gives the full variable domain: EAGVTQFPSHSVIEKGQTVTLRCDPISGHDNLYWYRRVMGKEIKFLLHFVKESKQDESGMPNNRFLAERTGGTYSTLKVQPAELEDSGVYFCASSQLAGTYNEQFFGPGTRLTVL.